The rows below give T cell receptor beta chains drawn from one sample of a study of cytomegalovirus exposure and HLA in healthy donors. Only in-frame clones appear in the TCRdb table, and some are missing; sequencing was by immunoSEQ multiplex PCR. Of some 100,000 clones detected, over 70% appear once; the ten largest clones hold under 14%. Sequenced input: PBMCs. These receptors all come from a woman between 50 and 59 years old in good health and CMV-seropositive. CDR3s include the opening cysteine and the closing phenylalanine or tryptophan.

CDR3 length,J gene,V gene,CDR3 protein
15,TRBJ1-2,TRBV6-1,CASRMSQVVGYGYTF
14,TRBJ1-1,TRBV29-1,CSVALDGDYTEAFF
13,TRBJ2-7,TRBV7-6,CASSFSGFNEQYF
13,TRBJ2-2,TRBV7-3,CASSHQFPGELFF
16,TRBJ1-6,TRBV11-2,CASSSGQGMVNSPLHF
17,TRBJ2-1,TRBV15,CATSRTGQGVSYNEQFF
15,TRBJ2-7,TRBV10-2,CASSESTGNSYEQYF
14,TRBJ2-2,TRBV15,CATSRDRGAGELFF
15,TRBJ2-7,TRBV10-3,CAISAPGQGFYEQYF
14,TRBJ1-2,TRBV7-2,CASSSPPANYGYTF
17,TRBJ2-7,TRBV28,CASSGISRASGTYEQYF
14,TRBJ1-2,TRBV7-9,CASSREWEDYGYTF
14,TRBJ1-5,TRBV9,CASSVGGYGQPQHF
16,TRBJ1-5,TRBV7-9,CASSYYGTGPIQPQHF
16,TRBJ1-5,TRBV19,CASSISGGRPNQPQHF
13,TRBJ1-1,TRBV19,CATRDRSNTEAFF
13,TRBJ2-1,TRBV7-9,CASSLRGGNEQFF
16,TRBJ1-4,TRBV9,CASSPQDRTTNEKLFF
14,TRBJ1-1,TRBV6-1,CASSEAATNTEAFF
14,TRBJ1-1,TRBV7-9,CASSLAGTGDEAFF
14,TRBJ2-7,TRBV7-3,CASSFSGQGYEQYF
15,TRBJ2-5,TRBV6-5,CASSYGGGVQETQYF
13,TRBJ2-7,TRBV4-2,CASSQVVAGEQYF
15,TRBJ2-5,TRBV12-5,CASGLGLARAETQYF
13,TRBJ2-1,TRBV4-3,CASSQERLEAQFF
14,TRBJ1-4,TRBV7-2,CASSMGQGARKLFF
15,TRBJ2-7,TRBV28,CASSLGGISSYEQYF
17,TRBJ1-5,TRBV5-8,CASSSSAIMDRAFAQHF
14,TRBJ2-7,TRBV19,CASSIGTGVGEQYF
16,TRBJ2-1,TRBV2,CASRTYLGSTYNEQFF
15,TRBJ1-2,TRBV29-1,CSVEDPGQGSYGYTF
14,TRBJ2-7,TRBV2,CASKPGQGAYEQYF
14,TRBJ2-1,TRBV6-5,CASRKSGGDNEQFF
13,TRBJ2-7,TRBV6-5,CASSSAGIGEQYF
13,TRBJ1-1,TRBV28,CASNPAGFTEAFF
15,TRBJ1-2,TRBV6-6,CASSWEMGIMYGYTF
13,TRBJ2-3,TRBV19,CASKSGGPYTQYF
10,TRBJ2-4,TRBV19,CASGGFIQYF
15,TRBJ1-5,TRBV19,CASNGRGLSNQPQHF
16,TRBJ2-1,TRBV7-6,CASSLVTGLAGDWQFF
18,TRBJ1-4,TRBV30,CAWSDALSKQGANEKLFF
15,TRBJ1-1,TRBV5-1,CASSLLTGMNTEAFF
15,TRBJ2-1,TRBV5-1,CASSLQGSSYNEQFF